This passage covers 26 T cell receptor beta chains from one sample sequenced in a study of blood T cell repertoires in COVID-19. Some clones are missing from TCRdb's copy, which holds only in-frame ones; the method was immunoSEQ multiplex PCR. The sample holds around 190,000 clones, approximately 91% seen once. Sequences were obtained from peripheral blood. These TCRs come from a man younger than 30 with active or convalescent COVID-19.

This chain uses TRBV30 with TRBJ2-2, with a possible D match to TRBD2 (5 bases). Looked up from germline, CDR1 is GTSNPN and CDR2 is SVGIG (reference sequence). The CDR3 is 14 residues long. V was clipped by 8 bases and J by 6 bases, with 19 bases between them. This chain's CDR3 is CAGTSGSWAGELFF. CDR3 nucleotide sequence: TGTGCCGGAACCTCGGGATCATGGGCCGGGGAGCTGTTTTTT. The variable domain in full, completed from reference TRBV30 and TRBJ2-2, reads SQTIHQWPATLVQPVGSPLSLECTVEGTSNPNLYWYRQAAGRGLQLLFYSVGIGQISSEVPQNLSASRPQDRQFILSSKKLLLSDSGFYLCAGTSGSWAGELFFGEGSRLTVL.

The chain joins TRBV19 to TRBJ2-2; perhaps TRBD1 as D (6 bases). V was pared by 4 bases and J by 5 bases, with 14 bases between. Germline loops: CDR1 LNHDA, CDR2 SQIVND (reference sequence). The CDR3 loop spans 15 amino acids. CDR3 bases: TGTGCCAGTAGTAACAGACAGGAGGCAACCGGGGAGCTGTTTTTT. This gives the protein CASSNRQEATGELFF.

This chain joins TRBV10-3 and TRBJ1-1, with 7 nucleotides matching TRBD1. This CDR3 region has 14 residues. The ends lost 4 bases at V and 3 bases at J; junction bases unmatched: 5. The germline V gene encodes CDR1 ENHRY and CDR2 SYGVKD. This CDR3 reads CAISGVGTDTEAFF. DNA for the CDR3: TGTGCCATCAGTGGCGTCGGGACAGACACTGAAGCTTTCTTT.

V gene TRBV19 combines with J gene TRBJ2-1; D gene uncertain. The V gene's germline CDR1 is LNHDA and CDR2 SQIVND (reference sequence). This CDR3 region has 14 residues. V was cut by 3 bases and J by 2 bases, with 8 bases left in between. The DNA for the CDR3 is TGTGCCAGTAGTATCCAGGCCACCTACAATGAGCAGTTCTTC. It specifies CASSIQATYNEQFF. The variable domain in full, with the rest retrieved from reference TRBV19 and TRBJ2-1, is DGGITQSPKYLFRKEGQNVTLSCEQNLNHDAMYWYRQDPGQGLRLIYYSQIVNDFQKGDIAEGYSVSREKKESFPLTVTSAQKNPTAFYLCASSIQATYNEQFFGPGTRLTVL.

The chain links TRBV15 to TRBJ2-3; TRBD2 agrees at 7 bases. V was pared by 0 bases and J by 11 bases, with 5 bases of the junction left unmatched. Per germline, CDR1 LNHNV and CDR2 YYDKDF (reference sequence). The CDR3 length is 13 residues. The CDR3 DNA is TGTGCCACCAGCAGAGATCGCGGGGGAGGGCAGTATTTT. It translates to CATSRDRGGGQYF.

This chain uses TRBV7-8 with TRBJ1-2; TRBD1 aligns across 9 bases. The CDR3 contains 15 residues. With V trimmed by 4 bases and J by 2 bases, 5 bases remained unmatched. Germline V gene sequence: CDR1 SGHVS, CDR2 FQNEAQ. CDR3 nucleotide sequence: TGTGCCAGCAGCTCAAGGACAGGGGACAACTATGGCTACACCTTC. This gives the protein CASSSRTGDNYGYTF.

V gene TRBV19 combines with J gene TRBJ1-5; 7 nucleotides align to TRBD1. Germline V gene lookup returns CDR1 LNHDA and CDR2 SQIVND (reference sequence). The V segment lost 6 bases and the J segment 4 bases; nucleotides outside the gene matches: 9. There are 15 residues in the CDR3. The CDR3 reads CASSPGTDENQPQHF. The CDR3, as DNA: TGTGCCAGTAGCCCTGGGACAGACGAAAATCAGCCCCAGCATTTT.

J is TRBJ1-6 and V is TRBV6-1; D remains ambiguous. CDR1 MNHNS and CDR2 SASEGT come from the germline V gene. The CDR3 loop spans 12 amino acids. V lost 3 bases, J lost 10 bases, and 7 bases lay in between. The CDR3: CASSDRYSPLHF. The CDR3 DNA follows: TGTGCCAGCAGTGACAGGTACTCACCCCTCCACTTT.

This chain joins TRBV4-1 and TRBJ1-1; 7 nucleotides line up with TRBD1. CDR1 and CDR2 from the germline V gene are MGHRA and YSYEKL. The CDR3 is made up of 15 amino acids. V dropped 3 bases and J dropped 4; count of bases not matched to a gene: 8. The CDR3 loop is CASSQADRVVTEAFF. The CDR3, as DNA: TGCGCCAGCAGCCAGGCAGACAGGGTTGTCACTGAAGCTTTCTTT.

V is TRBV27 and J is TRBJ2-1; the match to TRBD2 covers 8 bases. Germline CDR1 is MNHEY and CDR2 is SMNVEV (reference sequence). The CDR3 consists of 15 residues. J gave up 8 bases and V 3 bases, and 9 bases lay outside the gene matches. CDR3 in amino acids: CASSFEYGRGDEQFF. CDR3 sequence (DNA): TGTGCCAGCAGTTTTGAATACGGGAGGGGGGATGAGCAGTTCTTC.

The chain combines TRBV2 with TRBJ1-1; 8 nucleotides agree with TRBD1. The CDR3 has 14 residues. J gave up 11 bases and V 9 bases, and 17 bases lay outside the gene matches. Germline loops: CDR1 SNHLY, CDR2 FYNNEI. CDR3 loop: CASSPETGAGTAFF. The DNA for the CDR3 is TGTGCCAGTTCCCCCGAGACAGGGGCCGGCACGGCTTTCTTT.

V is TRBV7-8 and J is TRBJ2-1; 11 bases match TRBD2. This CDR3 region has 15 residues. Germline CDR1 and CDR2: SGHVS and FQNEAQ. Trimming at V came to 1 base and at J to 5 bases, leaving 1 base not matched to a gene. The CDR3 reads CASSLGLAGNNEQFF. In DNA, the CDR3 is TGTGCCAGCAGCTTAGGACTAGCGGGGAACAATGAGCAGTTCTTC.

The chain joins TRBV7-9 to TRBJ1-1, with a weak D call TRBD1 (5 bases). Germline values: CDR1 SEHNR, CDR2 FQNEAQ (reference sequence). The CDR3 is made up of 12 amino acids. Trimming took 4 bases from V and 10 from J, leaving 13 bases between them. The CDR3 sequence: CASSSDSLGAFF. The CDR3 nucleotides read TGTGCCAGCAGCTCCGACAGTTTGGGAGCTTTCTTT. The entire variable domain, with the rest obtained from reference TRBV7-9 and TRBJ1-1, is as follows: DTGVSQNPRHKITKRGQNVTFRCDPISEHNRLYWYRQTLGQGPEFLTYFQNEAQLEKSRLLSDRFSAERPKGSFSTLEIQRTEQGDSAMYLCASSSDSLGAFFGQGTRLTVV.

V and J are TRBV29-1 and TRBJ1-4; TRBD1 agrees at 8 bases. V lost 4 bases and J lost 7; bases outside the gene matches: 5. Germline V gene data show CDR1 as SQVTM and CDR2 as ANQGSEA. The CDR3 is made up of 13 amino acids. The CDR3 DNA reads as TGCAGCGTTGTTCAGGGGGCCGGTGAAAAACTGTTTTTT. Amino acid sequence: CSVVQGAGEKLFF.

The count of this clone is one. The chain links TRBV2 to TRBJ1-1; D unresolved. The V gene's germline CDR1 is SNHLY and CDR2 FYNNEI. Trimming cost V 11 bases and J 2 bases, with 9 bases left between them. The length of the CDR3 is 11 residues. The CDR3 is CAGLKNTEAFF. The DNA for the CDR3 is TGTGCCGGCCTTAAAAACACTGAAGCTTTCTTT.

This clone has a handful of counts. The V call is TRBV6-5, the J call TRBJ1-1; D is perhaps TRBD1 (5 bases). V dropped 0 bases and J dropped 3 bases, with 14 bases sitting between them. Per germline, CDR1 MNHEY and CDR2 SVGAGI. This CDR3 is built from 16 residues. CDR3 DNA: TGTGCCAGCAGTTACTCGGGGGGAGGTACCGACACTGAAGCTTTCTTT. Translating it yields CASSYSGGGTDTEAFF.

This CDR3 is CASSYGGQGEGGYTF. The CDR3 region has the DNA TGTGCCAGCAGTTACGGAGGACAGGGGGAGGGTGGCTACACCTTC. The chain carries TRBV6-6 and TRBJ1-2; 10 bases are shared with TRBD1. Unmatched junction bases numbered 7, after V lost 2 bases and J lost 7 bases. Per the germline V gene, CDR1 is MNHNY and CDR2 is SVGAGI (reference sequence). This CDR3 is built from 15 residues.

This sequence joins TRBV12-5 and TRBJ1-2; TRBD1 might be the D (5 bases). V lost 6 bases and J lost 2, with 10 bases in between. The CDR3 loop spans 13 amino acids. Germline assignment: CDR1 LGHNT and CDR2 FRNRAP. The CDR3 DNA is TGTGCTAGTGGAGAAGACAGAAACTATGGCTACACCTTC. Protein sequence: CASGEDRNYGYTF.

This clone was observed a few times. The CDR3, as DNA: TGCAGCGACAACCCCGGAGAGGGGGTCTATGGCTACACCTTC. Translated, it gives CSDNPGEGVYGYTF. The chain has TRBV29-1 and TRBJ1-2; D may be TRBD1 (6 bases). The V gene's germline CDR1 is SQVTM and CDR2 ANQGSEA. The CDR3 has 14 amino acids. The ends were cut back, 7 bases at V and 4 bases at J, with 19 bases in the middle.

This clone appeared once. This sequence joins TRBV19 and TRBJ2-1; 8 bases are shared with TRBD2. This CDR3 spans 14 amino acids. In germline, CDR1 is LNHDA, CDR2 SQIVND (reference sequence). Trimming removed 6 bases from V and 5 bases from J; junction bases left unmatched: 6. The DNA for the CDR3 is TGTGCCAGTAGGATTCCGGGACTAGACAATGAGCAGTTCTTC. This sequence encodes CASRIPGLDNEQFF. The full variable domain, rest sourced from reference TRBV19 and TRBJ2-1, is DGGITQSPKYLFRKEGQNVTLSCEQNLNHDAMYWYRQDPGQGLRLIYYSQIVNDFQKGDIAEGYSVSREKKESFPLTVTSAQKNPTAFYLCASRIPGLDNEQFFGPGTRLTVL.

J is TRBJ2-3 and V is TRBV19, with a possible D match to TRBD2 (7 bases). Germline V gene sequence: CDR1 LNHDA, CDR2 SQIVND (reference sequence). The V and J ends lost 8 bases and 2 bases respectively, with 17 bases between them. This CDR3 is 15 amino acids long. This CDR3 reads CASSRGGAFTDTQYF. The CDR3 DNA sequence: TGTGCCAGTTCGCGCGGGGGCGCGTTCACAGATACGCAGTATTTT. Drawing the rest from reference TRBV19 and TRBJ2-3, the complete variable domain is DGGITQSPKYLFRKEGQNVTLSCEQNLNHDAMYWYRQDPGQGLRLIYYSQIVNDFQKGDIAEGYSVSREKKESFPLTVTSAQKNPTAFYLCASSRGGAFTDTQYFGPGTRLTVL.

This chain uses TRBV6-5 with TRBJ1-2; D might be TRBD1 (5 bases). CDR3 length equals 12 residues. Germline values: CDR1 MNHEY, CDR2 SVGAGI. The germline V and J ends were trimmed by 4 bases and 8 bases, with 11 bases remaining between them. For the CDR3, the DNA is TGTGCCAGCAGTTCAGGGTTTTTGGGCTACACCTTC. Translated, it gives CASSSGFLGYTF.

A few counts support this clone. The CDR3 bases are TGTGCCAGCATTTTACAGGGGGCGGCTGAAGCTTTCTTT. Its translation is CASILQGAAEAFF. The chain uses TRBV7-8 and TRBJ1-1; 9 positions agree with TRBD1. The CDR3 loop spans 13 amino acids. V dropped 7 bases and J dropped 6; count of bases not matched to a gene: 6. From germline, CDR1 is SGHVS and CDR2 FQNEAQ.

The gene calls are TRBV5-1 and TRBJ1-2; 7 positions match TRBD1. Trimming took 10 bases from V and 7 from J; bases not matched to a gene: 16. The CDR3 covers 14 residues. The germline V gene has CDR1 SGHRS and CDR2 YFSETQ. The CDR3: CAGQEFPASGGYTF. In DNA form, the CDR3 reads TGCGCCGGACAGGAGTTCCCGGCCTCTGGTGGCTACACCTTC.

The chain combines TRBV28 with TRBJ1-1, with 7 nucleotides matching TRBD1. The CDR3 is 12 amino acids. V lost 11 bases to trimming and J lost 1 base; unmatched junction nucleotides: 4. Germline CDR1 and CDR2: MDHEN and SYDVKM. This CDR3 reads CAGGTANTEAFF. DNA of the CDR3: TGTGCCGGGGGGACAGCGAACACTGAAGCTTTCTTT.

This clone appeared a single time. The rearrangement uses TRBV7-8 and TRBJ1-4; the D gene is possibly TRBD1 (6 bases). The CDR3 covers 15 residues. Germline-derived CDR1 and CDR2 are SGHVS and FQNEAQ. V was trimmed by 1 base and J by 5 bases, leaving 11 bases between them. The CDR3 loop reads CASSLVRQGNEKLFF. In DNA form, the CDR3 reads TGTGCCAGCAGCTTAGTTCGTCAGGGGAATGAAAAACTGTTTTTT.